A selection of T cell receptor beta chains follows, all from one sample in a study of vaccination and CD4 T cells after COVID-19. These receptors' antigens are unknown. From the PCR reads, TCRdb called clonotypes with MiXCR, one entry per CDR3 protein. The table has about 10,000 distinct CDR3 sequences, less than 85% seen once; the top ten hold roughly 9%. The sequenced sample was CD4+ T cells from blood, cultured in vitro. These receptor sequences come from a human donor who had recovered from COVID-19. The CDR3 runs from the conserved cysteine through the conserved F or W. D genes are given only for firm matches. Rows may omit the clone size; those that give it use once, few, many or a size class.

V	D	J	size	DNA	CDR3
TRBV15	TRBD2	TRBJ2-1	NA	TGTGCCACCAGCAGAGACGGCGGGAGGGCCCTTGATGAGCAGTTCTTC	CATSRDGGRALDEQFF
TRBV27	TRBD1	TRBJ1-5	NA	TGTGCCAGCAGTGGGGGGGACAGGGAGTTCTATAGCAATCAGCCCCAGCATTTT	CASSGGDREFYSNQPQHF
TRBV2	NA	TRBJ2-1	NA	TGTGCCAGCAGCCAAGAAGGGGCCGCCGCCTACAATGAGCAGTTCTTC	CASSQEGAAAYNEQFF
TRBV24-1	NA	TRBJ2-1	NA	TGTGCCACCAGTGATGCCTCAGGGGGGGTCTACAATGAGCAGTTCTTC	CATSDASGGVYNEQFF
TRBV20-1	NA	TRBJ2-5	NA	TGCAGTGCTAGAGATCCATTACCCTCGGGGAGGCGGGAGACCCAGTACTTC	CSARDPLPSGRRETQYF
TRBV19	NA	TRBJ1-2	NA	TGTGCCAGTAGAACCCGCCCGGGACGCTCCCGGGGCTACACCTTC	CASRTRPGRSRGYTF
TRBV27	NA	TRBJ2-3	NA	TGTGCCAGCAGCAGACCCTCCACAGATACGCAGTATTTT	CASSRPSTDTQYF
TRBV20-1	NA	TRBJ1-5	large	TGCAGTGCTCCGACAGCCTTGGGGCCCCAGCATTTT	CSAPTALGPQHF
TRBV19	NA	TRBJ1-2	NA	TGTGCCAGTAGTTTGGGATGGAACTATGGCTACACCTTC	CASSLGWNYGYTF
TRBV20-1	NA	TRBJ1-5	NA	TGCAGTGCCGACCGGTCGAATCAGCCCCAGCATTTT	CSADRSNQPQHF
TRBV6-4	NA	TRBJ2-1	NA	TGTGCCAGCAGTCCACAACCCGTAGCTATCAATGAGCAGTTCTTC	CASSPQPVAINEQFF
TRBV20-1	NA	TRBJ2-3	NA	TGCAGTGCTAAAAGGGGCTACTCAGATACGCAGTATTTT	CSAKRGYSDTQYF
TRBV12-3/TRBV12-4	NA	TRBJ1-1	NA	TGTGCCAGCAGTTTAAGGGGTAGGGTACGGGCTGAAGCTTTCTTT	CASSLRGRVRAEAFF
TRBV7-2	TRBD2	TRBJ2-7	once	TGTGCCAGCAGCCCCGGGACTAGCGTTCCCACGCAGTACTTC	CASSPGTSVPTQYF
TRBV6-2/TRBV6-3	TRBD2	TRBJ2-5	NA	TGTGCCAGCAGCCCCACCCCCCTAGCGGGACGGGAGACCCAGTACTTC	CASSPTPLAGRETQYF
TRBV7-2	TRBD1	TRBJ1-5	once	TGTGCCAGCAGCTTAGGTCCGGGACAGGGGAGGTATCAGCCCCAGCATTTT	CASSLGPGQGRYQPQHF
TRBV20-1	TRBD1	TRBJ1-2	NA	TGCAGTGCTAGCAGGGACAGAAAGGGCTACACCTTC	CSASRDRKGYTF
TRBV27	NA	TRBJ2-1	NA	TGTGCCAGCCTTCCTTCCTATCGGGGACGCCCTGAAGCGCAGTTCTTC	CASLPSYRGRPEAQFF
TRBV20-1	NA	TRBJ1-5	few	TGCAGTGCCCCCGTCGGGGGTCAGCTAAATCAGCCCCAGCATTTT	CSAPVGGQLNQPQHF
TRBV20-1	TRBD1	TRBJ1-1	once	TGCAGTGCTAGAGAAGGAATAGGGGGCCGGACTGAAGCTTTCTTT	CSAREGIGGRTEAFF
TRBV6-1	TRBD1	TRBJ1-2	NA	TGTGCCAGCAGTAGGACAAACCCGGGACAGTTAGTTAACTATGGCTACACCTTC	CASSRTNPGQLVNYGYTF
TRBV19	NA	TRBJ1-5	NA	TGTGCCAGTAGTTATACTCCGGGGGGGCAGCCCCAGCATTTT	CASSYTPGGQPQHF
TRBV20-1	TRBD2	TRBJ2-5	NA	TGCAGTGCTAGACCAATTCTAGCGGCCCATGGAGAGACCCAGTACTTC	CSARPILAAHGETQYF
TRBV12-3/TRBV12-4	NA	TRBJ1-5	NA	TGTGCCAGCACATTAGGGAGAGATAGCAATCAGCCCCAGCATTTT	CASTLGRDSNQPQHF
TRBV27	NA	TRBJ1-5	few	TGTGCCAGCAGTTTGAGGTGGGGAACGAATCAGCCCCAGCATTTT	CASSLRWGTNQPQHF
TRBV28	NA	TRBJ2-7	NA	TGTGCCAGCAGTTTTCGGGGGGCGCTTGAGCAGTACTTC	CASSFRGALEQYF
TRBV20-1	TRBD1	TRBJ2-3	large	TGCACCCCGCGAGGGGGCGCGGGAGATACGCAGTATTTT	CTPRGGAGDTQYF
TRBV28	NA	TRBJ1-2	NA	TGTGCCAGCCACGTACAGGGAAACTATGGCTACACCTTC	CASHVQGNYGYTF
TRBV27	TRBD1	TRBJ1-2	NA	TGTGCCAGCAGTTCCCAGACAGGGAACTATGGCTACACCTTC	CASSSQTGNYGYTF
TRBV11-2	NA	TRBJ1-2	once	TGTGCCAGCAGCTTAGCCCAGGGGAGAGGTGGCTACACCTTC	CASSLAQGRGGYTF
TRBV6-5	NA	TRBJ2-7	NA	TGTGCCAGCAGTTACTCGAGGCGGCCAGCCAACGAGCAGTACTTC	CASSYSRRPANEQYF
TRBV30	NA	TRBJ2-3	NA	TGTGCCTGGAGTGGACCCACGGATACGCAGTATTTT	CAWSGPTDTQYF
TRBV20-1	NA	TRBJ1-5	large	TGCAGTGCAAGGGGGGGGATCGGCAATCAGCCCCAGCATTTT	CSARGGIGNQPQHF
TRBV29-1	NA	TRBJ1-2	few	TGCAGCGTTGAATCGGGGTTGATCAGTAACCGTGGCTACACCTTC	CSVESGLISNRGYTF
TRBV19	NA	TRBJ2-1	NA	TGTGCCAGTAGTCCGACAGGCCCGGTCTCCTACAATGAGCAGTTCTTC	CASSPTGPVSYNEQFF
TRBV7-9	TRBD2	TRBJ2-3	NA	TGTGCCAGCAGATCCAGACTAGCGGGTAGCATAGATACGCAGTATTTT	CASRSRLAGSIDTQYF
TRBV20-1	TRBD2	TRBJ2-3	once	TGCAGTGCTAGAATTCCTAGCGGGAGGCCTAGCACAGATACGCAGTATTTT	CSARIPSGRPSTDTQYF
TRBV6-1	NA	TRBJ1-1	once	TGTGCCAGCAAATGGAACGGGAGGATCTCTGAAGCTTTCTTT	CASKWNGRISEAFF
TRBV15	NA	TRBJ2-2	NA	TGTGCCACCAGCAGAGATCACAGAAGCCTCACCGGGGAGCTGTTTTTT	CATSRDHRSLTGELFF
TRBV6-1	TRBD1	TRBJ1-1	NA	TGTGCCAGCACCGAAGACTGGGCAGGGGGTTTGAACACTGAAGCTTTCTTT	CASTEDWAGGLNTEAFF
TRBV24-1	TRBD2	TRBJ2-3	NA	TGTGCCACCAGTGACCCCGGGACTAGCGGGACTCGAGATACGCAGTATTTT	CATSDPGTSGTRDTQYF